This record looks at one TCR beta chain sequence and its context. Its recognized antigen is unknown. Nothing much larger sits one base from this clone, and base qualities are not available. This specimen comes from a study of blood T cell repertoires in COVID-19 (dated by TCRdb to the early 2020s). Concerning the study at large: Samples covering the acute and convalescent phases of COVID-19 were provided by collaborators in the United States, Italy and Spain. The prospective study material was composed of cDNA or gDNA derived from T cells, B-cell-depleted T cells, or PBMCs. Samples were obtained from the ongoing ImmuneRACE study (first 160 participants) and from approximately 1,200 subjects provided by 6 global collaborators. The dataset comprised deeply sampled blood TCRbeta repertoires from subjects exposed to, actively infected with, or recovered from COVID-19. Nearly every sample came with metadata listing a de-identified subject ID, COVID-19 status, age in years and sex. The repertoires were made available in a free public database intended to serve as a resource for research on the immune response to SARS-CoV-2. HLA class I and class II types, where available, came from metadata supplied by the sample provider rather than from assay-based typing.

Collaborating institutions collected whole blood in K2EDTA tubes following their own protocols. For TCRbeta analysis, collaborator samples were shipped as frozen whole blood, as isolated PBMCs, or as DNA extracted from either sample type. TCRbeta CDR3 regions were amplified from genomic DNA using the immunoSEQ Assay, a bias-controlled multiplex PCR. The authors processed their data as follows. The number of nucleated cells in each sample was estimated from the amplification of reference gene primers within the assay. Sequence reads were collapsed and filtered to measure the absolute abundance of every unique TCRbeta CDR3 rearrangement. For each sample, productive Simpson clonality was calculated by taking the square root of Simpson's diversity index across productive rearrangements. In its TCRdb copy, this immuneACCESS table keeps in-frame sequences only and misses some clones. Where compared with another copy, unresolved V genes explain less than half of these, and the others have no known cause. V and J calls plus clone size are reproduced from that table; the DNA served to infer D and trimming. A total of 55,000 to 95,000 clones appear in this sample, about 82% of them only once. The ten top clones hold less than 2% of the sample.

Results and caveats for the whole study, not just this receptor: The amount of clinical and demographic metadata varied by source and participant and was provided uncurated.

The sample consisted of peripheral blood. The origin of this receptor is a woman between 55 and 75 years old with acute or convalescent COVID-19.

CDR3 loop: CAISTGDQPQHF. The sequenced DNA: TGTGCCATCAGTACGGGGGATCAGCCCCAGCATTTT. The rearrangement joined TRBV10-3 to TRBJ1-5; TRBD1 is a weak D gene call, 5 bases matching. According to the germline V gene, CDR1 reads ENHRY and CDR2 reads SYGVKD. The cysteine opens and the phenylalanine closes a CDR3 of 12 amino acids. Of all the DNA, just the CDR3 is kept, 36 bases in frame from base 1. V loses 5 bases of germline sequence and J loses 5 bases, and the interval between the two ends is 7 bases.